The clone carrying this T cell receptor beta chain was detected ten times or more. Using its own MiXCR run on the 5' RACE reads, TCRdb lists one record per CDR3 protein. The data show around 230,000 distinct CDR3 sequences, over 6.5% seen once. The data belong to a study of T cells after yellow fever vaccination. Trimming took off 2 bases at V and 2 bases at J, with 3 bases between the two ends. The germline CDR1 and CDR2 sequences are LGHDT and YNNKEL (reference sequence). The CDR3 is made up of 12 amino acids. The receptor comes from a man aged 25 to 40 who received the YFV17D yellow fever vaccine. Sequencing used CD4+ T cells sorted from PBMCs, obtained on the day of the yellow fever booster vaccination. The chain couples TRBV3-1 to TRBJ2-5; the D is unclear. The CDR3 nucleotides read TGTGCCAGCAGCCAATCTCAAGAGACCCAGTACTTC. Its protein product is CASSQSQETQYF.